A single sample gave rise to the 8 T cell receptor beta chains below, sequenced in a study of blood T cells in healthy people across ages. A second PCR of 7 to 11 cycles used a sample-barcoded 5' primer and a J-beta primer mix. MiXCR, applied by TCRdb to the 5' RACE reads, yields one record per CDR3 protein. The sample lists roughly 650,000 distinct CDR3 sequences, 32% seen once, with less than 20% in the top ten. Sequencing was performed on blood. Source of these receptors: a woman aged 80 or older in good health.

Many counts were recorded for this clonotype. This sequence joins TRBV5-1 and TRBJ1-2; 7 positions agree with TRBD1. The V segment lost 7 bases and the J segment 6 bases; nucleotides outside the gene matches: 9. CDR1 SGHRS and CDR2 YFSETQ come from the germline V gene. The CDR3 loop spans 13 amino acids. The DNA of the CDR3 is TGCGCCAGCCGAAGAGGGACAGAAGATGGCTACACCTTC. Translation gives CASRRGTEDGYTF. Filled out from reference TRBV5-1 and TRBJ1-2, the complete variable domain reads KAGVTQTPRYLIKTRGQQVTLSCSPISGHRSVSWYQQTPGQGLQFLFEYFSETQRNKGNFPGRFSGRQFSNSRSEMNVSTLELGDSALYLCASRRGTEDGYTFGSGTRLTVV.

Comments on this clonotype: One junction end disagrees with the germline gene, perhaps due to a read error. DNA for the CDR3: TGTGCCAGCAGTGAAATAATTACAGACCACTATGACTACACCTTC. Translated: CASSEIITDHYDYTF. The chain recombines TRBV6-1 with TRBJ1-2; D uncertain. Germline V CDR1 and CDR2: MNHNS, SASEGT. The CDR3 runs to 15 residues.

Ten or more counts support this clonotype. The CDR3 sequence is CASSLGDRETEAFF. The DNA for the CDR3 is TGTGCCAGCAGCTTAGGGGACAGGGAGACTGAAGCTTTCTTT. The V gene is TRBV7-3, the J gene TRBJ1-1; 9 nucleotides agree with TRBD1. There are 14 residues in the CDR3. Germline CDR1 SGHTA, CDR2 FQGTGA. V shed 2 bases, J shed 5 bases, and the junction held 3 bases outside the gene matches.

V gene TRBV9 combines with J gene TRBJ2-1, with D uncertain. The end of the DNA is better explained by TRBJ2-7, so the J call may be wrong. CDR3 length: 15 amino acids. The germline V gene encodes CDR1 SGDLS and CDR2 YYNGEE. The CDR3 loop reads CASSVGGVSYNEQYF. In DNA, the CDR3 is TGTGCCAGCAGCGTAGGAGGAGTCTCCTACAATGAGCAGTACTTC.

This clonotype came up many times. CDR3: CASSRTGIRDEQFF. CDR3 nucleotide sequence: TGTGCCAGCAGCCGTACAGGGATCCGCGATGAGCAGTTCTTC. V and J are TRBV6-5 and TRBJ2-1; possibly TRBD1 for D (6 bases). Germline-derived CDR1 and CDR2 are MNHEY and SVGAGI. The V end lost 6 bases, the J end lost 8 bases, and 17 bases lay between the germline ends. There are 14 residues in the CDR3.

This chain joins TRBV6-5 and TRBJ2-5, with D uncertain. The DNA end is more similar to TRBJ2-7, so the J call may be wrong. Germline V gives CDR1 MNHEY, CDR2 SVGAGI. This CDR3 spans 16 amino acids. CDR3 DNA: TGTGCCAGCAGTTACTCGGCGAGGCTAGGCGCCTACGAGCAGTACTTC. This sequence encodes CASSYSARLGAYEQYF.

This clonotype was picked up a small number of times. A read error may explain this, as a much larger clone is one base away. This chain uses TRBV12-3 or TRBV12-4 with TRBJ1-4; 8 bases line up with TRBD1. The CDR3 has 14 amino acids. V trimming: 6 bases; J trimming: 4 bases; junction bases outside the gene matches: 4. DNA of the CDR3: TGTGCCAGCAGCCCGACAGGGGATAATGAAAAACTGTTTTTT. The encoded protein is CASSPTGDNEKLFF.

The chain links TRBV19 to TRBJ1-2; TRBD1 is a possible D gene (5 bases). The germline V gene has CDR1 LNHDA and CDR2 SQIVND (reference sequence). V lost 9 bases to trimming and J lost 5 bases, with 28 bases between them. The CDR3 is 17 amino acids. CDR3 DNA: TGTGCCAGAAAAAAAAAGCCCTTGGGGGTCGGCTATTATGGCTACACCTTC. Encoded protein: CARKKKPLGVGYYGYTF.